A single sample gave rise to the 24 T cell receptor beta chains below, sequenced in a study of blood T cell repertoires in COVID-19. Generated by immunoSEQ multiplex PCR, the TCRdb table keeps only in-frame clones and is missing some. Of fewer than 300,000 clones in the sample, roughly 90% were seen once. Sequences were obtained from peripheral blood. The source is a woman aged 30 to 39 with COVID-19, enrolled during active disease.

The chain links TRBV11-3 to TRBJ2-5; 8 bases are shared with TRBD1. V shed 5 bases and J 6 bases; nucleotides not matched to a gene: 5. CDR3 length equals 13 residues. Germline V gene lookup returns CDR1 SGHNT and CDR2 YENEEA. CDR3 sequence (DNA): TGTGCCAGCAGCACCCGACAGGGGCAGACCCAGTACTTC. It encodes CASSTRQGQTQYF.

This chain joins TRBV27 and TRBJ1-2; a weak D match, TRBD1 (6 bases). Germline CDR1 and CDR2: MNHEY and SMNVEV (reference sequence). The CDR3 is 15 amino acids. V lost 6 bases and J lost 4, with 18 bases in between. The chain's CDR3 is CASRPIQGPFYGYTF. In DNA form, the CDR3 reads TGTGCCAGCAGACCAATACAGGGACCCTTCTATGGCTACACCTTC.

Of note for this clone: An end of the junction does not agree with germline; a read error may underlie this. The chain uses TRBV5-1 and TRBJ2-1, with a tentative D call TRBD1 (6 bases). CDR1 and CDR2 (germline): SGHRS, YFSETQ. CDR3 size: 14 residues. The CDR3 nucleotides read TGCGCCAGCAGCTTGGGATACCGGGACAACGAGCAGTTCTTC. This codes for CASSLGYRDNEQFF.

This clone is a singleton in its sample. The chain employs TRBV10-3 and TRBJ2-1; weak D call: TRBD2 (5 bases). Trimming pared 4 bases from V and 4 bases from J, leaving 14 bases between. From germline, CDR1 is ENHRY and CDR2 SYGVKD. The CDR3 has 15 residues. This chain's CDR3 is CAISVASSMYNEQFF. The CDR3 region has the DNA TGTGCCATCAGTGTTGCTAGCTCAATGTACAATGAGCAGTTCTTC.

This clone is a singleton in its sample. The rearrangement uses TRBV18 and TRBJ1-2, with D perhaps TRBD1 (6 bases). The CDR3 is 15 amino acids. Trimming left V 5 bases short and J 4 bases short, with 17 bases between. CDR1 is KGHSH, CDR2 LQKENI, per germline. DNA of the CDR3: TGTGCCAGCTCATCGGCCGAGACAGGAGTCTATGGCTACACCTTC. This gives the protein CASSSAETGVYGYTF.

The chain couples TRBV13 to TRBJ2-2; D uncertain. V lost 4 bases and J 7 bases, leaving 7 bases between the germline ends. The CDR3 has 12 amino acids. Per germline, CDR1 PRHDT and CDR2 FYEKMQ (reference sequence). This chain's CDR3 is CASSSIGGELFF. DNA of the CDR3: TGTGCCAGCAGCTCCATCGGCGGGGAGCTGTTTTTT.

The gene calls are TRBV3-1 (or the pseudogene TRBV3-2) and TRBJ1-1, with 10 bases that match TRBD1. Germline CDR1 reads LGHDT; CDR2 reads YNNKEL (reference sequence). This CDR3 has 13 residues. The junction had 2 bases not matched to a gene; V was cut back by 0 bases and J by 10 bases. This CDR3 is CASSQDRTGGAFF. CDR3 sequence (DNA): TGTGCCAGCAGCCAAGATCGGACAGGGGGAGCTTTCTTT.

The gene calls are TRBV28 and TRBJ2-2, with TRBD1 as a possible D gene (6 bases). The CDR3 contains 15 residues. CDR1 and CDR2 (germline): MDHEN, SYDVKM. V was shortened by 0 bases and J by 5 bases, with 10 bases between the two germline ends. CDR3 nucleotide sequence: TGTGCCAGCAGTTTATGGTTTAGGGGGACCGGGGAGCTGTTTTTT. Protein product: CASSLWFRGTGELFF.

The chain recombines TRBV10-3 with TRBJ1-6; D may be TRBD1 (6 bases). The CDR3 is 15 amino acids. Trimming cost V 10 bases and J 6 bases, with 19 bases left between them. Germline-derived CDR1 and CDR2 are ENHRY and SYGVKD. CDR3 loop: CATTVTQGGNSPLHF. CDR3 DNA sequence: TGTGCCACCACAGTGACACAGGGTGGTAATTCACCCCTCCACTTT.

The V and J genes are TRBV6-5 and TRBJ2-7; TRBD1 matches at 8 bases. The CDR3 totals 14 residues. Germline V lookup: CDR1 MNHEY, CDR2 SVGAGI. J gave up 2 bases and V 6 bases, and 6 bases lay outside the gene matches. The CDR3, as DNA: TGTGCCAGCAGCGCGGGCAGGGGGCCCTACGAGCAGTACTTC. As protein: CASSAGRGPYEQYF.

The V and J genes are TRBV27 and TRBJ2-1; 10 positions match TRBD2. Germline CDR1 is MNHEY and CDR2 is SMNVEV (reference sequence). V lost 7 bases to trimming and J lost 13 bases; unmatched junction nucleotides: 7. The length of the CDR3 is 12 residues. The CDR3 DNA sequence: TGTGCCAGCACCACTAGCGGGACTGCTCAGTTCTTC. Amino acids: CASTTSGTAQFF.

The chain links TRBV11-2 to TRBJ2-1, with D possibly being TRBD1 (6 bases). CDR1 SGHAT and CDR2 FQNNGV come from the germline V gene. The germline V and J ends were trimmed by 1 base and 6 bases, with 16 bases remaining between them. The CDR3 loop spans 16 amino acids. In DNA, the CDR3 is TGTGCCAGCAGCTTAGGGGGGCGGCGTAAAGGCAATGAGCAGTTCTTC. Its translation: CASSLGGRRKGNEQFF.

The chain has TRBV18 and TRBJ1-2, with D possibly TRBD1 on 6 matching bases. The CDR3 loop spans 16 amino acids. Trimming shortened V by 3 bases and J by 4 bases, and 18 bases separated the two germline ends. The germline gives CDR1 KGHSH, CDR2 LQKENI. The DNA of the CDR3 is TGTGCCAGCTCACCCGGATCGGGGGGCTTGGGCTATGGCTACACCTTC. Its translation: CASSPGSGGLGYGYTF.

The chain carries TRBV7-2 and TRBJ1-4; D call uncertain. CDR1 is SGHTA, CDR2 FQGNSA, per germline. This CDR3 comprises 13 residues. Trimming removed 5 bases at V and 4 bases at J, with 8 bases between. The CDR3 sequence: CASSGRINEKLFF. The CDR3 DNA follows: TGTGCCAGCAGCGGCAGGATTAATGAAAAACTGTTTTTT.

The rearrangement links TRBV11-2 to TRBJ1-2; TRBD1 matches 7 bases. The V segment lost 4 bases and the J segment 13 bases; nucleotides outside the gene matches: 15. This CDR3 spans 14 amino acids. Germline lookup yields CDR1 SGHAT and CDR2 FQNNGV. The CDR3 loop reads CASSSRQGEGGPTF. The CDR3 DNA is TGTGCCAGCAGCTCAAGACAGGGAGAGGGGGGACCCACCTTC.

The chain employs TRBV5-6 and TRBJ2-1; 8 bases line up with TRBD2. The CDR3 totals 16 residues. CDR1 and CDR2 (germline): SGHDT, YYEEEE. J lost 10 bases, V lost 0 bases, and 12 bases had no gene match. The CDR3 protein is CASSLAAGGASGEQFF. The CDR3 region has the DNA TGTGCCAGCAGCTTGGCTGCCGGGGGGGCCTCCGGGGAGCAGTTCTTC.

The chain combines TRBV7-2 with TRBJ1-1; D is perhaps TRBD1 (6 bases). Germline CDR1 SGHTA, CDR2 FQGNSA. This CDR3 spans 16 amino acids. V was cut by 4 bases and J by 0 bases, with 15 bases left in between. The CDR3 spells CASSSQGTLMNTEAFF. The CDR3 nucleotides read TGTGCCAGCAGCTCCCAGGGGACCCTCATGAACACTGAAGCTTTCTTT.

In the case of this clone: The sample holds other DNA sequences that translate to the same CDR3. The chain has TRBV15 and TRBJ2-1; maybe TRBD2 (5 bases). The CDR3 is 16 amino acids. Germline CDR1 reads LNHNV; CDR2 reads YYDKDF (reference sequence). With 1 base removed from V and 0 bases from J, the gap between germline ends came to 10 bases. The CDR3 DNA reads as TGTGCCACCAGCAGAGTACGGGGTAGCTCCTACAATGAGCAGTTCTTC. Translating gives CATSRVRGSSYNEQFF.

This clone was seen repeatedly, ten times or more. The rearrangement joins TRBV3-1 (or the pseudogene TRBV3-2) to TRBJ2-2; D is unresolved. Trimming removed 4 bases from V and 9 bases from J, with 15 bases in between. The CDR3 is 14 residues long. Germline CDR1 LGHDT, CDR2 YNNKEL (reference sequence). The CDR3 loop reads CASSLKLRSRELFF. CDR3 DNA sequence: TGTGCCAGCAGCCTTAAGCTCCGGTCGAGGGAGCTGTTTTTT.

This rearrangement joins TRBV3-1 (or the pseudogene TRBV3-2) to TRBJ2-7; no reliable D call. The ends were cut back, 4 bases at V and 12 bases at J, with 10 bases in the middle. The CDR3 is 10 residues long. The germline V gene has CDR1 LGHDT and CDR2 YNNKEL (reference sequence). The CDR3 sequence is CASSPFTRYF. CDR3 in DNA: TGTGCCAGCAGCCCCTTTACTCGGTACTTC.

This chain joins TRBV3-1 (or the pseudogene TRBV3-2) and TRBJ1-2; D gene uncertain. Looked up from germline, CDR1 is LGHDT and CDR2 is YNNKEL (reference sequence). Trimming left V 4 bases short and J 6 bases short, with 6 bases between. CDR3 length: 11 residues. The CDR3 region is CASSPSDGYTF. The CDR3 region has the DNA TGTGCCAGCAGCCCCTCCGATGGCTACACCTTC.

The rearrangement links TRBV5-1 to TRBJ2-1, with TRBD2 matching 9 bases. The germline V gene has CDR1 SGHRS and CDR2 YFSETQ. J was trimmed by 5 bases and V by 3 bases; bases with no gene match: 6. The CDR3 is 15 amino acids. CDR3 in amino acids: CASSWASGGNNEQFF. DNA for the CDR3: TGCGCCAGCAGCTGGGCGAGCGGGGGGAACAATGAGCAGTTCTTC.

Concerning this clone itself: This same CDR3 is encoded by further DNA sequences in the sample. The chain couples TRBV19 to TRBJ2-3; 10 positions agree with TRBD2. From germline, CDR1 is LNHDA and CDR2 SQIVND (reference sequence). The CDR3 sequence is 16 residues long. V lost 1 base to trimming and J lost 1 base; unmatched junction nucleotides: 2. The CDR3, as DNA: TGTGCCAGTAGTATAGGGAGCGGGGGGGGCACAGATACGCAGTATTTT. Translated, it gives CASSIGSGGGTDTQYF.

This chain uses TRBV6-2 or TRBV6-3 with TRBJ1-1; TRBD1 matches 8 bases. The CDR3 consists of 16 residues. Trimming cost V 5 bases and J 0 bases; bases outside gene matches: 8. Per the germline V gene, CDR1 is MNHEY and CDR2 is SVGEGT. As DNA, the CDR3 is TGTGCCAGCAGTACCCCCAGGACAGGGATGAACACTGAAGCTTTCTTT. Amino acid sequence: CASSTPRTGMNTEAFF.